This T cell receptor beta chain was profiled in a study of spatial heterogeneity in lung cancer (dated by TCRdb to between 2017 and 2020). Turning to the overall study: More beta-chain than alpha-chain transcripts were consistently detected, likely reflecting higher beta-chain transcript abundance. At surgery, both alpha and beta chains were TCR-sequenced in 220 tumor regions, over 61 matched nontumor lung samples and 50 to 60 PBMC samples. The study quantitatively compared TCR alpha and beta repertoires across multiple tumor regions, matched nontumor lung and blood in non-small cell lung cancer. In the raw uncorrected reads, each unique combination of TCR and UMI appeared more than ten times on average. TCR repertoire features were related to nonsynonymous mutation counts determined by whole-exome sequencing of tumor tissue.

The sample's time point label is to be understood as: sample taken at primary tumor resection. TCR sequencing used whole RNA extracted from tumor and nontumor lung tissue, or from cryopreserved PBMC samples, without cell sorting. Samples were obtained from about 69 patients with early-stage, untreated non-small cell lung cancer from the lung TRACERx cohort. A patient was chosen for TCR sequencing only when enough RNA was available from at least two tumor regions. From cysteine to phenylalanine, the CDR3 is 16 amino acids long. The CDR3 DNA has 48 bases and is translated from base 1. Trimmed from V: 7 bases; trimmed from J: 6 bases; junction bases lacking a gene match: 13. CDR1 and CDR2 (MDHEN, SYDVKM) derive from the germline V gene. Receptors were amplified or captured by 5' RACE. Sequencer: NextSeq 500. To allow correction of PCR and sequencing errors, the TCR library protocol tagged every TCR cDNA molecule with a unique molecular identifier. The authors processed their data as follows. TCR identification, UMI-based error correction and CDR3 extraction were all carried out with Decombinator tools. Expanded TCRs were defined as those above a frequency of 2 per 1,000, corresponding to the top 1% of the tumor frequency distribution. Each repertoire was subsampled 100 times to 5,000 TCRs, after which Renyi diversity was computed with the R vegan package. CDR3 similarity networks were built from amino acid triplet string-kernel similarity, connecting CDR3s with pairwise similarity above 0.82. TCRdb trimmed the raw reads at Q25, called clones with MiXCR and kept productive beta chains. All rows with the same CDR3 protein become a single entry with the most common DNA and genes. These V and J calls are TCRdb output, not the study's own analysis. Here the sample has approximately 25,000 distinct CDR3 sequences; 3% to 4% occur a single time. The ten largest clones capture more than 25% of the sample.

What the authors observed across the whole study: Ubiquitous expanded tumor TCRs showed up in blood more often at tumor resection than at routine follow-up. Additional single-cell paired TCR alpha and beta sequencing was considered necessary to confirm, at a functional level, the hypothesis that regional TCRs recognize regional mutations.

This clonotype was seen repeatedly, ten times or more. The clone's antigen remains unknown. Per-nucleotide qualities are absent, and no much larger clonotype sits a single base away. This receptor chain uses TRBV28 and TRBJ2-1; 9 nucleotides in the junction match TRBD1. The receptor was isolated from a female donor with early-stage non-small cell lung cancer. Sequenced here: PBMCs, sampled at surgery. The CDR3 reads CASTSPRDREGNEQFF. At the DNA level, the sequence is TGTGCCAGCACCTCCCCCCGGGACAGGGAGGGCAATGAGCAGTTCTTC. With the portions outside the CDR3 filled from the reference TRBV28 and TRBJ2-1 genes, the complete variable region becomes DVKVTQSSRYLVKRTGEKVFLECVQDMDHENMFWYRQDPGLGLRLIYFSYDVKMKEKGDIPEGYSVSREKKERFSLILESASTNQTSMYLCASTSPRDREGNEQFFGPGTRLTVL.